These 30 T cell receptor beta chains were all obtained from the same sample, sequenced in a study of a mutant IDH1 vaccine in newly diagnosed glioma. The time point denotes: baseline, week 1 (first vaccination visit). The treatment denotes: pre-vaccination baseline after standard-of-care therapy. Clones were read by immunoSEQ multiplex PCR, and TCRdb kept only the in-frame ones, dropping some. Of some 90,000 clones listed, around 79% were seen once; the top ten hold about 5.1%. The material was PBMCs, obtained from a glioma patient treated with radiotherapy, temozolomide or both. The receptors were sampled from a middle-aged man with glioma. Some clones in this sample may be carry-over from other donors' samples.

This clone was counted once. The chain has TRBV6-6 and TRBJ1-6; D not certain. V was clipped by 8 bases and J by 9 bases, with 14 bases between them. CDR1 and CDR2 (germline): MNHNY, SVGAGI (reference sequence). The CDR3 has 13 residues. This CDR3 reads CASGTGAISPLHF. The CDR3 DNA reads TGTGCCAGCGGCACCGGCGCGATTTCACCCCTCCACTTT.

The J gene is TRBJ2-1, the V gene TRBV6-5; unclear D gene. V shed 5 bases and J shed 3 bases, with 11 bases lying between them. The V gene's germline CDR1 is MNHEY and CDR2 SVGAGI. The CDR3 length is 14 residues. CDR3 protein: CASSRQSVYNEQFF. CDR3 in DNA: TGTGCCAGCAGTCGACAAAGCGTCTACAATGAGCAGTTCTTC.

V is TRBV7-2 and J is TRBJ2-3; D ambiguous. The V end was cut by 1 base, the J end by 4 bases, with 3 bases between. Germline values: CDR1 SGHTA, CDR2 FQGNSA. The CDR3 runs to 12 residues. DNA of the CDR3: TGTGCCAGCAGCTTAGTGGCAGATACGCAGTATTTT. Amino acid sequence: CASSLVADTQYF.

This chain joins TRBV4-1 and TRBJ1-4; D is possibly TRBD1 (6 bases). The CDR3 length is 16 residues. CDR1 is MGHRA, CDR2 YSYEKL, per germline. V was clipped by 0 bases and J by 2 bases, with 10 bases between them. CDR3 region: CASSQDGGPTNEKLFF. CDR3 DNA: TGCGCCAGCAGCCAAGATGGGGGCCCGACTAATGAAAAACTGTTTTTT.

The gene calls are TRBV7-2 and TRBJ1-3, with D unclear. The ends were cut back, 0 bases at V and 0 bases at J, with 0 bases in the middle. The CDR3 contains 13 residues. CDR1 is SGHTA, CDR2 FQGNSA, per germline. DNA for the CDR3: TGTGCCAGCAGCTTAGCCTCTGGAAACACCATATATTTT. This sequence encodes CASSLASGNTIYF.

This clone has a single count. The V and J genes are TRBV30 and TRBJ1-5, with TRBD1 identical over 8 bases. The CDR3 sequence is 15 residues long. Trimming cost V 2 bases and J 3 bases; bases outside gene matches: 6. The germline V gene encodes CDR1 GTSNPN and CDR2 SVGIG (reference sequence). DNA for the CDR3: TGTGCCTGGAGTCCTTGGACAGGGCTCAATCAGCCCCAGCATTTT. The encoded protein is CAWSPWTGLNQPQHF.

This clone was detected only a few times. This chain connects TRBV29-1 to TRBJ1-5; no definite D call. The CDR3 contains 15 residues. Trimming shortened V by 4 bases and J by 2 bases, and 15 bases separated the two germline ends. Germline V gene sequence: CDR1 SQVTM, CDR2 ANQGSEA. CDR3 protein: CSVADGVLGNQPQHF. DNA of the CDR3: TGCAGCGTTGCCGATGGGGTTCTGGGCAATCAGCCCCAGCATTTT.

The chain carries TRBV7-6 and TRBJ1-1; no definite D call. Germline CDR1 reads SGHVS; CDR2 reads FNYEAQ. V was pared by 1 base and J by 7 bases, with 13 bases between. The CDR3 runs to 14 residues. The CDR3 reads CASSLGHSGVEAFF. CDR3 sequence (DNA): TGTGCCAGCAGCTTAGGGCATTCAGGAGTTGAAGCTTTCTTT.

The V gene is TRBV1, the J gene TRBJ2-2; TRBD1 reflects the table's D call only, with no check against the DNA. TRBV1 is tagged as a pseudogene. The CDR3 covers 18 residues. DNA of the CDR3: TGCACCAGCAGCCAAGACCCGACAGGGAGGATAGACACCGGGGAGCTGTTTTTT. Amino acids: CTSSQDPTGRIDTGELFF.

The J gene is TRBJ1-6, the V gene TRBV7-9; tentative D call: TRBD1 (6 bases). Trimming removed 5 bases from V and 7 bases from J, with 12 bases in between. The CDR3 loop spans 14 amino acids. CDR1 and CDR2 (germline): SEHNR, FQNEAQ (reference sequence). The chain's CDR3 is CASSTDTGNSPLHF. The CDR3 DNA reads as TGTGCCAGCAGCACTGATACAGGGAATTCACCCCTCCACTTT.

The rearrangement uses TRBV5-1 and TRBJ1-1; 7 nucleotides agree with TRBD1. V dropped 4 bases and J dropped 1; count of bases not matched to a gene: 10. Germline values: CDR1 SGHRS, CDR2 YFSETQ. The CDR3 spans 16 residues. The CDR3 DNA sequence: TGCGCCAGCAGCCTCTTCGTTCAGGGGGGGAACACTGAAGCTTTCTTT. It encodes CASSLFVQGGNTEAFF.

J is TRBJ1-5 and V is TRBV5-6; no clear D gene. The V gene's germline CDR1 is SGHDT and CDR2 YYEEEE. This CDR3 is built from 14 residues. Trimming removed 2 bases at V and 5 bases at J, with 11 bases between. For the CDR3, the DNA is TGTGCCAGCAGCTTATGGGGTGGAGATCAGCCCCAGCATTTT. It translates to CASSLWGGDQPQHF.

The chain joins TRBV5-1 to TRBJ1-2, with D perhaps TRBD1 (5 bases). V was trimmed by 0 bases and J by 3 bases, leaving 6 bases between them. The CDR3 has 13 residues. Germline V gene data show CDR1 as SGHRS and CDR2 as YFSETQ. In DNA, the CDR3 is TGCGCCAGCAGCTTGGAAGGGGACTATGGCTACACCTTC. It is translated as CASSLEGDYGYTF.

The J gene is TRBJ2-2, the V gene TRBV7-9; the match to TRBD2 covers 11 bases. The germline V gene encodes CDR1 SEHNR and CDR2 FQNEAQ (reference sequence). This CDR3 contains 16 residues. Trimming took 3 bases from V and 1 from J; bases not matched to a gene: 1. CDR3 sequence reads: CASSFGLAGNTGELFF. Here the CDR3 DNA reads TGTGCCAGCAGCTTCGGACTAGCGGGGAACACCGGGGAGCTGTTTTTT.

The chain recombines TRBV6-5 with TRBJ1-5; D remains unclear. Germline CDR1 and CDR2: MNHEY and SVGAGI. Between the trimmed V and J ends, which lost 5 bases and 6 bases, there was a span of 14 bases. The CDR3 loop spans 14 amino acids. CDR3 loop: CASSRGGSGQPQHF. For the CDR3, the DNA is TGTGCCAGCAGTCGGGGAGGGTCGGGTCAGCCCCAGCATTTT.

The V and J genes are TRBV6-5 and TRBJ2-2; D is uncertain. CDR3 length: 14 residues. V was trimmed by 6 bases and J by 2 bases, leaving 10 bases between them. Germline CDR1 reads MNHEY; CDR2 reads SVGAGI. The DNA for the CDR3 is TGTGCCAGCAGACGGGCACAAAACACCGGGGAGCTGTTTTTT. Its protein is CASRRAQNTGELFF.

The V and J genes are TRBV5-1 and TRBJ2-1; TRBD1 aligns across 7 bases. CDR1 is SGHRS, CDR2 YFSETQ, per germline. V was pared by 5 bases and J by 3 bases, with 5 bases of the junction left unmatched. CDR3 length: 14 residues. The CDR3 coding sequence is TGCGCCAGCAGTCCGGGACAGCTCTACAATGAGCAGTTCTTC. Protein product: CASSPGQLYNEQFF.

V and J are TRBV4-1 and TRBJ1-6, with TRBD1 as a possible D gene (5 bases). CDR3 size: 15 residues. V was shortened by 3 bases and J by 9 bases, with 15 bases between the two germline ends. CDR1 is MGHRA and CDR2 is YSYEKL in the germline V gene. The CDR3 sequence: CASSHPTGLISPLHF. The CDR3 coding sequence is TGCGCCAGCAGCCACCCCACAGGTCTAATTTCACCCCTCCACTTT.

The chain combines TRBV29-1 with TRBJ2-2, with no clear D. Germline V gene lookup returns CDR1 SQVTM and CDR2 ANQGSEA. V dropped 6 bases and J dropped 4 bases, with 9 bases sitting between them. The CDR3 loop spans 12 amino acids. The DNA for the CDR3 is TGCAGCGTCTCCAGGAGCACCGGGGAGCTGTTTTTT. As protein: CSVSRSTGELFF.

The CDR3, as DNA: TGCAGCGTTGGCGTGGGCGAGACCCAGTACTTC. This translates into CSVGVGETQYF. J is TRBJ2-5 and V is TRBV29-1; D unclear. Germline CDR1 SQVTM, CDR2 ANQGSEA. The V end was cut by 4 bases, the J end by 5 bases, with 8 bases between. CDR3 size: 11 residues.

The rearrangement links TRBV14 to TRBJ2-3; a weak D match, TRBD1 (6 bases). The germline V and J ends were trimmed by 1 base and 4 bases, with 9 bases remaining between them. The CDR3 is 14 amino acids. CDR1 and CDR2 (germline): SGHDN, FVKESK. CDR3 sequence: CASSQAGAADTQYF. The CDR3 DNA reads as TGTGCCAGCAGCCAAGCAGGGGCCGCAGATACGCAGTATTTT.

The genes are TRBV2 and TRBJ2-2; 8 bases are a match to TRBD1. J gave up 4 bases and V 5 bases, and 3 bases lay outside the gene matches. Looked up from germline, CDR1 is SNHLY and CDR2 is FYNNEI. The length of the CDR3 is 14 residues. The CDR3 here is CASSLDRATGELFF. Here the CDR3 DNA reads TGTGCCAGCAGTTTGGACAGGGCCACCGGGGAGCTGTTTTTT. Filled out from reference TRBV2 and TRBJ2-2, the complete variable domain reads EPEVTQTPSHQVTQMGQEVILRCVPISNHLYFYWYRQILGQKVEFLVSFYNNEISEKSEIFDDQFSVERPDGSNFTLKIRSTKLEDSAMYFCASSLDRATGELFFGEGSRLTVL.

The chain joins TRBV5-6 to TRBJ1-2; 9 nucleotides agree with TRBD1. Germline-derived CDR1 and CDR2 are SGHDT and YYEEEE. V gave up 7 bases and J gave up 4 bases; unmatched junction bases: 5. The CDR3 sequence is 13 residues long. The chain's CDR3 is CASLQGAGYGYTF. The CDR3 DNA is TGTGCCAGCCTACAGGGGGCCGGCTATGGCTACACCTTC.

The V gene is TRBV27, the J gene TRBJ1-2; unclear D gene. The V end lost 2 bases, the J end lost 6 bases, and 13 bases lay between the germline ends. CDR3 length equals 14 residues. Germline loops: CDR1 MNHEY, CDR2 SMNVEV (reference sequence). CDR3 DNA sequence: TGTGCCAGCAGTTTACGCCCCCGGGAGGATGGCTACACCTTC. Protein: CASSLRPREDGYTF.

J is TRBJ2-3 and V is TRBV9; 7 positions match TRBD1. The CDR3 consists of 15 residues. Germline-derived CDR1 and CDR2 are SGDLS and YYNGEE. Unmatched junction bases numbered 5, after V lost 3 bases and J lost 1 base. CDR3 region: CASSGRTGGTDTQYF. CDR3 nucleotide sequence: TGTGCCAGCAGCGGAAGAACAGGGGGCACAGATACGCAGTATTTT.

In DNA, the CDR3 is TGTGCCAGCTCACCACCTTTTACAGGGCGAGAGACCCAGTACTTC. This gives the protein CASSPPFTGRETQYF. This chain joins TRBV18 and TRBJ2-5; TRBD1 might be the D (6 bases). Trimming cost V 0 bases and J 4 bases, with 12 bases left between them. The CDR3 is 15 residues long. The germline gives CDR1 KGHSH, CDR2 LQKENI.

The J gene is TRBJ1-1, the V gene TRBV5-5; 7 bases are a match to TRBD1. V lost 3 bases and J lost 8; bases outside the gene matches: 7. CDR3 size: 13 residues. CDR1 and CDR2 (germline): SGHKS, YYEKEE (reference sequence). The CDR3 here is CASSSGTVTEAFF. In DNA form, the CDR3 reads TGTGCCAGCAGCTCCGGGACAGTCACCGAAGCTTTCTTT.

The V call is TRBV6-5, the J call TRBJ1-5; TRBD1 might be the D (6 bases). The V gene's germline CDR1 is MNHEY and CDR2 SVGAGI. CDR3 length equals 16 residues. The V end lost 2 bases, the J end lost 9 bases, and 20 bases lay between the germline ends. The CDR3 here is CASSYKQGTAMGPQHF. In nucleotides, the CDR3 is TGTGCCAGCAGTTACAAACAGGGTACCGCTATGGGGCCCCAGCATTTT.

This clone was seen once. The chain has TRBV30 and TRBJ2-3; D gene ambiguous. The CDR3 loop spans 14 amino acids. V was shortened by 5 bases and J by 0 bases, with 12 bases between the two germline ends. Per germline, CDR1 GTSNPN and CDR2 SVGIG (reference sequence). The CDR3 is CAWGGPPSTDTQYF. In nucleotides, the CDR3 is TGTGCCTGGGGCGGACCCCCTAGCACAGATACGCAGTATTTT.

The chain links TRBV5-4 to TRBJ1-5; 7 bases agree with TRBD1. V lost 4 bases, J lost 5 bases, and 9 bases stayed unmatched. CDR1 is SGHNT, CDR2 YYREEE, per germline (reference sequence). The CDR3 is 15 residues long. The CDR3 protein is CASSRGGTDHQPQHF. The CDR3 DNA sequence: TGTGCCAGCAGCCGGGGAGGGACAGATCATCAGCCCCAGCATTTT.